Listed here is a single TCR beta chain. This sample stems from a study of Tregs in tolerant kidney transplant recipients. Repertoires were generated with immunoSEQ multiplex PCR, while TCRdb's copy carries only in-frame clones and drops some. The sample has about 77,000 clones; 95% to 98% are singletons. Thawed PBMCs were FACS-sorted into unstimulated CD4+CD25+CD127- regulatory T cells, CD4+CD25- non-regulatory cells, CD4 and CD8 cells. Germline CDR1 is SGHNT and CDR2 is YYREEE (reference sequence). The CDR3 is 15 residues long. The J segment lost 2 bases and the V segment lost 2 bases, leaving 4 bases of the junction unmatched.

This chain connects TRBV5-4 to TRBJ1-3, with 7 bases matching TRBD1. The source material was CD4+ T cells from blood, sampled before the transplant. The TCR comes from a human donor who received a combined kidney and bone marrow transplant. CDR3 DNA: TGTGCCAGCAGCTTACAGGGGACGGCTGGAAACACCATATATTTT. It translates to CASSLQGTAGNTIYF.